This TCR beta chain emerged from a study of cytomegalovirus exposure and HLA in healthy donors. Overall study findings and caveats: The later analysis indicated that the majority of CMV-associated TCR beta chains appeared HLA-restricted. In an earlier analysis, productive rearrangement rates for most beta V segments clustered near 87% or 30%.

The germline V gene encodes CDR1 MGHRA and CDR2 YSYEKL. V lost 2 bases and J lost 3, with 6 bases in between. CDR3 size: 13 residues. On this clone itself: Its antigen remains unidentified.

These donors counted as nominally healthy when sampled, but unrecorded immune exposures were likely. PCR employed 60 Vbeta and 13 Jbeta primers. Sequenced by immunoSEQ multiplex PCR; TCRdb stores in-frame clones only, minus some. The sample lists about 85,000 clones, roughly 80% occurring once. Sequencing was carried out using PBMCs. This TCR was recovered from a boy between 5 and 17 years old in good health and CMV-seronegative. This chain links TRBV4-1 with TRBJ2-3; D is ambiguous. CDR3 loop: CASSQLQTDTQYF. The CDR3 region has the DNA TGCGCCAGCAGCCAATTGCAGACAGATACGCAGTATTTT.